Following are 29 T cell receptor beta chains from one sample sequenced in a study of shared clonotypes between healthy human individuals. Measured with immunoSEQ multiplex PCR; TCRdb has only the in-frame clones, and not every one. The sample shows over 1.4 million clones, around 95% of them seen only once. Material for sequencing was naive CD4+ T cells sorted from blood. As for subset: CD45RA+ positively selected. The receptors originated from a man aged 25 to 40 in good health.

V is TRBV6-6 and J is TRBJ2-7; D call uncertain. Trimming cost V 6 bases and J 7 bases, with 10 bases left between them. The CDR3 runs 11 residues. Germline V gene lookup returns CDR1 MNHNY and CDR2 SVGAGI (reference sequence). The CDR3 DNA is TGTGCCAGCAGCGAGGCTTGGGAGCAGTACTTC. It is translated as CASSEAWEQYF.

The gene calls are TRBV9 and TRBJ2-7; TRBD2 aligns across 11 bases. V lost 4 bases, J lost 7 bases, and 10 bases stayed unmatched. Germline assignment: CDR1 SGDLS and CDR2 YYNGEE. This CDR3 contains 15 residues. This CDR3 reads CASSPGLAGGLEQYF. CDR3 DNA sequence: TGTGCCAGCAGCCCCGGACTAGCGGGTGGTCTGGAGCAGTACTTC.

This clone has a single count. The chain employs TRBV11-3 and TRBJ2-1, with 7 bases aligning to TRBD1. Unmatched junction bases numbered 7, after V lost 2 bases and J lost 6 bases. CDR1 is SGHNT, CDR2 YENEEA, per germline. The CDR3 extends over 15 amino acids. In DNA, the CDR3 is TGTGCCAGCAGCTTACGGACAGGTCCAATCAATGAGCAGTTCTTC. It translates to CASSLRTGPINEQFF.

The chain recombines TRBV14 with TRBJ2-7, with 10 bases matching TRBD1. V lost 8 bases, J lost 0 bases, and 4 bases stayed unmatched. Germline loops: CDR1 SGHDN, CDR2 FVKESK. The CDR3 covers 14 residues. CDR3 coding DNA: TGTGCCAGCCGCCGGACAGGGGGCTCCTACGAGCAGTACTTC. Translating it yields CASRRTGGSYEQYF.

The chain is built from TRBV15 and TRBJ1-2, with D maybe TRBD1 (6 bases). Looked up from germline, CDR1 is LNHNV and CDR2 is YYDKDF (reference sequence). V gave up 3 bases and J gave up 2 bases, with 13 bases separating them. The CDR3 runs to 15 residues. The CDR3 bases are TGTGCCACCAGCAGGGACAGCGAAAGAAACTATGGCTACACCTTC. It codes for CATSRDSERNYGYTF.

The chain has TRBV2 and TRBJ2-7; possible D gene TRBD1, 6 bases. The CDR3 totals 16 residues. The germline V gene encodes CDR1 SNHLY and CDR2 FYNNEI. Trimming removed 6 bases from V and 6 bases from J, with 24 bases in between. The CDR3 protein is CASSELPAGVGGEQYF. The CDR3 DNA is TGTGCCAGCAGCGAACTCCCTGCAGGGGTGGGTGGCGAGCAGTACTTC. Full variable domain (remainder filled in from reference TRBV2 and TRBJ2-7): EPEVTQTPSHQVTQMGQEVILRCVPISNHLYFYWYRQILGQKVEFLVSFYNNEISEKSEIFDDQFSVERPDGSNFTLKIRSTKLEDSAMYFCASSELPAGVGGEQYFGPGTRLTVT.

The chain joins TRBV5-4 to TRBJ2-1; 8 positions match TRBD1. CDR1 SGHNT and CDR2 YYREEE come from the germline V gene (reference sequence). V shed 2 bases, J shed 4 bases, and the junction held 5 bases outside the gene matches. The CDR3 consists of 15 residues. CDR3 DNA: TGTGCCAGCAGCTTACGGCAGGGGGCTTACAATGAGCAGTTCTTC. Translating gives CASSLRQGAYNEQFF.

DNA of the CDR3: TGTGCCAGTAGTCATATAGCCGGTCCGAATACGCAGTATTTT. Translated, it gives CASSHIAGPNTQYF. This sequence joins TRBV19 and TRBJ2-3, with no clear D. The ends were cut back, 5 bases at V and 7 bases at J, with 16 bases in the middle. The germline CDR1 and CDR2 sequences are LNHDA and SQIVND (reference sequence). This CDR3 spans 14 amino acids.

The chain is built from TRBV18 and TRBJ1-4; D is uncertain. The CDR3 is made up of 15 amino acids. The ends were cut back, 0 bases at V and 2 bases at J, with 7 bases in the middle. Germline V gene sequence: CDR1 KGHSH, CDR2 LQKENI. This CDR3 reads CASSPPGSTNEKLFF. The CDR3 DNA reads TGTGCCAGCTCACCACCGGGCAGCACTAATGAAAAACTGTTTTTT. Variable domain in full (rest from reference TRBV18 and TRBJ1-4): NAGVMQNPRHLVRRRGQEARLRCSPMKGHSHVYWYRQLPEEGLKFMVYLQKENIIDESGMPKERFSAEFPKEGPSILRIQQVVRGDSAAYFCASSPPGSTNEKLFFGSGTQLSVL.

V and J are TRBV5-4 and TRBJ2-7; 11 nucleotides line up with TRBD2. The ends lost 3 bases at V and 4 bases at J; junction bases unmatched: 9. CDR1 is SGHNT and CDR2 is YYREEE in the germline V gene (reference sequence). The CDR3 spans 16 residues. The CDR3 reads CASSSSGTSGRYEQYF. The CDR3 nucleotides read TGTGCCAGCAGCTCCTCCGGGACTAGCGGAAGATACGAGCAGTACTTC.

This rearrangement joins TRBV9 to TRBJ1-1; 9 positions agree with TRBD1. Germline CDR1 is SGDLS and CDR2 is YYNGEE. Unmatched junction bases numbered 11, after V lost 4 bases and J lost 1 base. The CDR3 consists of 17 residues. The CDR3 loop is CASSPGTGSGPNTEAFF. Here the CDR3 DNA reads TGTGCCAGCAGCCCCGGGACAGGGTCCGGCCCGAACACTGAAGCTTTCTTT.

The rearrangement joins TRBV28 to TRBJ2-5; TRBD2 matches 8 bases. The CDR3 is 13 amino acids. Germline V gives CDR1 MDHEN, CDR2 SYDVKM. V gave up 6 bases and J gave up 3 bases; unmatched junction bases: 3. CDR3 DNA sequence: TGTGCCAGCAGCTCAGCGGGAGAAGAGACCCAGTACTTC. Translation: CASSSAGEETQYF.

The V and J genes are TRBV23-1 and TRBJ2-1, with 11 bases lining up with TRBD2. TRBV23-1 is known as an ORF, though its function is uncertain. This CDR3 spans 15 amino acids. V shed 3 bases and J 9 bases; nucleotides not matched to a gene: 7. The CDR3 sequence is CASSQRLAGRSEQFF. The CDR3 bases are TGCGCCAGCAGTCAGCGACTAGCGGGAAGAAGTGAGCAGTTCTTC.

This chain connects TRBV6-6 to TRBJ1-1; the D gene is possibly TRBD1 (5 bases). The length of the CDR3 is 16 residues. Germline V gene data show CDR1 as MNHNY and CDR2 as SVGAGI (reference sequence). With 6 bases removed from V and 11 bases from J, the gap between germline ends came to 28 bases. The CDR3 here is CASSPTQRDPVLVAFF. The CDR3 coding sequence is TGTGCCAGCAGCCCCACTCAACGGGACCCCGTTTTAGTCGCTTTCTTT.

Written as DNA, the CDR3 is TGTGCCAGCAGCCCCCGCGAGGGGTTCAATCTCAATCAGCCCCAGCATTTT. Amino acid sequence: CASSPREGFNLNQPQHF. The chain couples TRBV27 to TRBJ1-5, with D possibly matching TRBD1 (5 bases). Per the germline V gene, CDR1 is MNHEY and CDR2 is SMNVEV (reference sequence). CDR3 length equals 17 residues. Trimming stripped 6 bases from V and 3 bases from J, with 21 bases between.

This clone was counted once. The genes are TRBV5-1 and TRBJ1-3, with D unresolved. Germline CDR1 and CDR2: SGHRS and YFSETQ. The CDR3 is 15 amino acids. Trimming stripped 4 bases from V and 0 bases from J, with 11 bases between. The CDR3 protein is CASSPTGVSGNTIYF. Written as DNA, the CDR3 is TGCGCCAGCAGCCCAACTGGTGTCTCTGGAAACACCATATATTTT.

The chain carries TRBV6-6 and TRBJ1-2, with no clear D. V was clipped by 6 bases and J by 5 bases, with 7 bases between them. The CDR3 is made up of 11 amino acids. CDR1 MNHNY and CDR2 SVGAGI come from the germline V gene (reference sequence). Here the CDR3 DNA reads TGTGCCAGCAGACAACTATATGGCTACACCTTC. Encoded protein: CASRQLYGYTF.

The chain has TRBV5-1 and TRBJ2-5; 15 nucleotides align to TRBD2. Germline loops: CDR1 SGHRS, CDR2 YFSETQ. With 0 bases clipped from V and 5 bases from J, the junction kept 14 bases outside the gene matches. This CDR3 has 20 residues. This CDR3 is CASSLGSPGLAGGRPETQYF. Here the CDR3 DNA reads TGCGCCAGCAGCTTGGGGAGCCCGGGACTAGCGGGAGGTCGACCGGAGACCCAGTACTTC.

The chain combines TRBV2 with TRBJ1-5, with D unresolved. CDR1 and CDR2 (germline): SNHLY, FYNNEI. V shed 10 bases and J shed 3 bases, with 13 bases lying between them. CDR3 size: 13 residues. CDR3 coding DNA: TGTGCCACAGACATGAAGAACAATCAGCCCCAGCATTTT. Its translation: CATDMKNNQPQHF. Complete variable domain (other parts from reference TRBV2 and TRBJ1-5): EPEVTQTPSHQVTQMGQEVILRCVPISNHLYFYWYRQILGQKVEFLVSFYNNEISEKSEIFDDQFSVERPDGSNFTLKIRSTKLEDSAMYFCATDMKNNQPQHFGDGTRLSIL.

This chain uses TRBV28 with TRBJ2-7; tentative D call: TRBD1 (5 bases). The CDR3 covers 16 residues. Trimming cost V 6 bases and J 2 bases, with 20 bases left between them. In germline, CDR1 is MDHEN, CDR2 SYDVKM. This CDR3 is CASSPRQLKRPYEQYF. Written as DNA, the CDR3 is TGTGCCAGCAGCCCCCGACAGCTCAAAAGACCCTACGAGCAGTACTTC.

This sequence joins TRBV5-1 and TRBJ2-1; a possible D gene is TRBD2 (6 bases). CDR1 and CDR2 from the germline V gene are SGHRS and YFSETQ. V lost 1 base and J lost 2, with 13 bases in between. The CDR3 is 16 amino acids. CDR3 protein: CASSLLSRGTYNEQFF. The CDR3 bases are TGCGCCAGCAGCTTGCTTTCCCGGGGGACCTACAATGAGCAGTTCTTC.

The chain has TRBV11-3 and TRBJ2-5; TRBD1 or TRBD2 may be the D gene (5 bases each). V gave up 4 bases and J gave up 0 bases, with 12 bases separating them. The CDR3 runs 15 residues. Germline loops: CDR1 SGHNT, CDR2 YENEEA. The CDR3 spells CASSYTGRDQETQYF. The DNA for the CDR3 is TGTGCCAGCAGCTACACGGGACGCGACCAAGAGACCCAGTACTTC.

The chain recombines TRBV15 with TRBJ2-7, with a possible D match to TRBD2 (6 bases). From germline, CDR1 is LNHNV and CDR2 YYDKDF (reference sequence). The CDR3 has 13 amino acids. V was trimmed by 4 bases and J by 6 bases, leaving 13 bases between them. CDR3 in amino acids: CATSIRREAEQYF. For the CDR3, the DNA is TGTGCCACCAGCATACGAAGGGAGGCCGAGCAGTACTTC.

The chain combines TRBV6-5 with TRBJ2-7, with D perhaps TRBD1 (6 bases). Per the germline V gene, CDR1 is MNHEY and CDR2 is SVGAGI. This CDR3 has 16 residues. V lost 2 bases and J 7 bases, leaving 21 bases between the germline ends. CDR3 amino acids: CASSYDTGTMPGEQYF. CDR3 nucleotides: TGTGCCAGCAGTTACGATACTGGGACAATGCCCGGTGAGCAGTACTTC.

About this clone itself: The sample holds other DNA sequences that translate to the same CDR3. This rearrangement joins TRBV5-1 to TRBJ2-5; D gene ambiguous. Trimming cost V 4 bases and J 3 bases, with 7 bases left between them. The CDR3 consists of 12 residues. The germline V gene encodes CDR1 SGHRS and CDR2 YFSETQ. This CDR3 is CASSATEETQYF. CDR3 coding DNA: TGCGCCAGCAGCGCGACGGAAGAGACCCAGTACTTC.

The chain has TRBV11-2 and TRBJ1-3; D perhaps matches TRBD1 (6 bases). The CDR3 is 16 amino acids. Germline assignment: CDR1 SGHAT and CDR2 FQNNGV. V was trimmed by 5 bases and J by 5 bases, leaving 19 bases between them. The CDR3 DNA is TGTGCCAGCAGCAGAACTGGACAGATTTTAAGAAACACCATATATTTT. This translates into CASSRTGQILRNTIYF. The variable domain in full, completed from reference TRBV11-2 and TRBJ1-3, reads EAGVAQSPRYKIIEKRQSVAFWCNPISGHATLYWYQQILGQGPKLLIQFQNNGVVDDSQLPKDRFSAERLKGVDSTLKIQPAKLEDSAVYLCASSRTGQILRNTIYFGEGSWLTVV.

The rearrangement links TRBV2 to TRBJ2-1, with D hard to call. Trimming removed 6 bases from V and 10 bases from J, with 19 bases in between. There are 14 residues in the CDR3. CDR1 SNHLY and CDR2 FYNNEI come from the germline V gene. CDR3 DNA sequence: TGTGCCAGCAGAGCCCAACTATCCTTGGGAGAGCAGTTCTTC. It codes for CASRAQLSLGEQFF. Looking up the rest from reference TRBV2 and TRBJ2-1 gives the full variable domain: EPEVTQTPSHQVTQMGQEVILRCVPISNHLYFYWYRQILGQKVEFLVSFYNNEISEKSEIFDDQFSVERPDGSNFTLKIRSTKLEDSAMYFCASRAQLSLGEQFFGPGTRLTVL.

The table lists this clone with a count of one. The rearrangement links TRBV28 to TRBJ2-3, with no clear D. The CDR3 loop spans 14 amino acids. Deletions cut 5 bases from V and 0 bases from J, with 9 bases between. Germline lookup yields CDR1 MDHEN and CDR2 SYDVKM. CDR3 amino acids: CASSPSLSTDTQYF. The CDR3 DNA reads as TGTGCCAGCAGTCCCTCGCTGAGCACAGATACGCAGTATTTT.

This clone is a singleton in its sample. Other DNA sequences of this sample code for an identical CDR3. V and J are TRBV18 and TRBJ2-5; D is unclear. Trimming left V 0 bases short and J 2 bases short, with 4 bases between. This CDR3 region has 13 residues. Looked up from germline, CDR1 is KGHSH and CDR2 is LQKENI. The CDR3 sequence is CASSPPGQETQYF. The CDR3 DNA sequence: TGTGCCAGCTCACCACCGGGACAAGAGACCCAGTACTTC.